Listed here are 26 T cell receptor beta chains from one sample, sequenced in a study of blood T cells in healthy people across ages. A second PCR of roughly 6 to 12 cycles used a sample-barcoded 5' primer and a J-beta primer mix. One entry per CDR3 protein results from TCRdb running MiXCR on the 5' RACE reads. The table lists fewer than 800,000 distinct CDR3 sequences, approximately 49% of them singletons. The sample was blood. These receptors were taken from a woman aged 60-75 years in good health.

The genes are TRBV7-2 and TRBJ2-4; 10 nucleotides agree with TRBD2. Losses at the gene ends were 4 bases for V and 9 bases for J; bases not matched to a gene: 9. The length of the CDR3 is 15 residues. CDR1 is SGHTA, CDR2 FQGNSA, per germline. The CDR3 loop reads CASSSTGTSDGIQYF. The CDR3 coding sequence is TGTGCCAGCAGCTCGACAGGGACTAGCGATGGCATTCAGTACTTC.

The rearrangement uses TRBV28 and TRBJ2-7, with TRBD2 matching over 7 bases. CDR3 length equals 13 residues. Germline CDR1 reads MDHEN; CDR2 reads SYDVKM. Losses at the gene ends were 7 bases for V and 0 bases for J; bases not matched to a gene: 3. The DNA of the CDR3 is TGTGCCAGCACACGCGGGGGCTCCTACGAGCAGTACTTC. As protein: CASTRGGSYEQYF.

This clonotype has a handful of counts. The chain couples TRBV20-1 to TRBJ1-2, with 10 bases identical to TRBD1. The CDR3 length is 13 residues. The germline V gene encodes CDR1 DFQATT and CDR2 SNEGSKA (reference sequence). The V and J ends lost 2 bases and 7 bases, in that order; junction bases with no gene match: 4. CDR3 sequence (DNA): TGCAGTGCTAGACCGGGACAGGGGTCTGGCTACACCTTC. Its protein product is CSARPGQGSGYTF.

The chain links TRBV28 to TRBJ2-7; D not resolved. The J call is in doubt because the DNA end fits TRBJ2-4 better. This CDR3 has 13 amino acids. Germline values: CDR1 MDHEN, CDR2 SYDVKM. CDR3 amino acids: CASSYPPGGIQYF. The DNA for the CDR3 is TGTGCCAGCAGTTACCCACCGGGTGGCATTCAGTACTTC.

V and J are TRBV20-1 and TRBJ2-1; 15 bases fit TRBD2. The J call is doubtful: the DNA matches TRBJ2-7 better. This CDR3 is built from 19 residues. Germline CDR1 DFQATT, CDR2 SNEGSKA (reference sequence). The CDR3 DNA reads TGCAGTGCTTTAGCCGGACTAGCGGGAGGGCCCAAAACGTACAATGAGCAGTACTTC. Translation: CSALAGLAGGPKTYNEQYF.

This clonotype has only a few counts. The chain uses TRBV7-9 and TRBJ2-3, with D perhaps matching TRBD2 (5 bases). Germline V CDR1 and CDR2: SEHNR, FQNEAQ (reference sequence). V lost 3 bases and J lost 6, with 7 bases in between. The CDR3 sequence is 12 residues long. CDR3 sequence (DNA): TGTGCCAGCAGCTTTGGACTGGATACGCAGTATTTT. This sequence encodes CASSFGLDTQYF.

V usage is TRBV10-3 and J usage is TRBJ2-3; the D gene could be TRBD1 or TRBD2 (5 bases each). Germline CDR1 is ENHRY and CDR2 is SYGVKD. This CDR3 contains 15 residues. V was shortened by 10 bases and J by 2 bases, with 19 bases between the two germline ends. CDR3 in amino acids: CATTEGQGNTDTQYF. The CDR3 DNA is TGTGCCACTACTGAGGGGCAGGGAAACACAGATACGCAGTATTTT.

The chain uses TRBV12-3 or TRBV12-4 and TRBJ2-3, with 7 nucleotides matching TRBD2. With 11 bases clipped from V and 0 bases from J, the junction kept 14 bases outside the gene matches. This CDR3 comprises 16 residues. In DNA form, the CDR3 reads TGTGCCGCCCTTCCACGTGCTAGCGGAAGCACAGATACGCAGTATTTT. Amino acids: CAALPRASGSTDTQYF.

J is TRBJ2-1 and V is TRBV2; 9 bases are shared with TRBD2. J lost 2 bases, V lost 6 bases, and 5 bases had no gene match. This CDR3 is 15 amino acids long. Germline loops: CDR1 SNHLY, CDR2 FYNNEI. CDR3 region: CASREREVTYNEQFF. The CDR3 DNA reads as TGTGCCAGCAGAGAGCGGGAGGTGACCTACAATGAGCAGTTCTTC.

About this clonotype itself: A much bigger clone sits one base away, suggesting this may be a read error. The genes are TRBV24-1 and TRBJ1-2; no reliable D call. V was trimmed by 7 bases and J by 5 bases, leaving 10 bases between them. The germline gives CDR1 KGHDR, CDR2 SFDVKD. The CDR3 runs to 12 residues. CDR3 amino acids: CATRDQRYGYTF. The CDR3 region has the DNA TGTGCCACCAGGGACCAAAGATATGGCTACACCTTC.

The chain combines TRBV7-9 with TRBJ2-7; TRBD2 might be the D (5 bases). Trimming pared 6 bases from V and 0 bases from J, leaving 15 bases between. Germline V lookup: CDR1 SEHNR, CDR2 FQNEAQ (reference sequence). This CDR3 spans 15 amino acids. CDR3 in amino acids: CASSMMAGGSYEQYF. CDR3 nucleotide sequence: TGTGCCAGCAGTATGATGGCGGGTGGCTCCTACGAGCAGTACTTC.

The rearrangement joins TRBV29-1 to TRBJ1-1, with D hard to call. CDR3 length equals 10 residues. Trimming stripped 5 bases from V and 9 bases from J, with 10 bases between. Germline V CDR1 and CDR2: SQVTM, ANQGSEA. CDR3 sequence reads: CSVQYTQAFF. DNA for the CDR3: TGCAGCGTTCAGTACACCCAAGCTTTCTTT.

This sequence joins TRBV20-1 and TRBJ2-7, with D tentatively TRBD2 (6 bases). V was trimmed by 3 bases and J by 0 bases, leaving 9 bases between them. Germline-derived CDR1 and CDR2 are DFQATT and SNEGSKA (reference sequence). There are 13 residues in the CDR3. CDR3 protein: CSARDYRSYEQYF. The CDR3 DNA follows: TGCAGTGCTAGGGACTACCGCTCCTACGAGCAGTACTTC.

This clonotype appeared once. One end of the junction fails to match germline, which may point to a read error. V is TRBV11-3 and J is TRBJ2-1; D is ambiguous. This CDR3 is 12 amino acids long. The germline gives CDR1 SGHNT, CDR2 YENEEA. As DNA, the CDR3 is TGTGCCAGCAGCTTAGCTTACAATGGGCAGTTCTTC. Protein product: CASSLAYNGQFF.

The table lists this clonotype with a count of one. The rearrangement links TRBV6-5 to TRBJ1-1, with 7 bases identical to TRBD1. This CDR3 is built from 14 residues. The germline V gene has CDR1 MNHEY and CDR2 SVGAGI. The V gene end was trimmed by 5 bases and the J gene end by 4 bases; junction bases not matched to a gene: 7. CDR3 bases: TGTGCCAGCAGTCTATCAAACAGGGGCACTGAAGCTTTCTTT. Translating it yields CASSLSNRGTEAFF.

The rearrangement uses TRBV4-3 and TRBJ2-1, with 14 bases fitting TRBD2. Germline CDR1 is LGHNA and CDR2 is YSLEER. V gave up 3 bases and J gave up 2 bases; unmatched junction bases: 9. This CDR3 has 19 amino acids. Here the CDR3 reads CASSHPGLAGGETYNEQFF. The CDR3 DNA reads TGCGCCAGCAGCCACCCCGGACTAGCGGGAGGTGAAACCTACAATGAGCAGTTCTTC.

In nucleotides, the CDR3 is TGTGCCAGCAGCTTAGCGATGGTGGGACAGAACACTGAAGCTTTCTTT. Translated: CASSLAMVGQNTEAFF. This sequence joins TRBV11-1 and TRBJ1-1; perhaps TRBD1 as D (6 bases). Germline V gives CDR1 SGHAT, CDR2 FQDESV (reference sequence). The V gene lost 0 bases and the J gene lost 1 base, with 12 bases spanning the gap. There are 16 residues in the CDR3.

This sequence joins TRBV7-3 and TRBJ2-7; 7 bases match TRBD2. Germline assignment: CDR1 SGHTA and CDR2 FQGTGA. CDR3 length: 15 amino acids. With 1 base clipped from V and 2 bases from J, the junction kept 5 bases outside the gene matches. The CDR3: CASSLSASGTYEQYF. Written as DNA, the CDR3 is TGTGCCAGCAGCTTAAGTGCTAGCGGAACCTACGAGCAGTACTTC.

This clonotype was found a few times. The junction differs from germline at one of its ends, possibly a read error. V usage is TRBV29-1 and J usage is TRBJ2-1; 7 bases line up with TRBD2. The CDR3 contains 11 residues. In germline, CDR1 is SQVTM, CDR2 ANQGSEA. Here the CDR3 DNA reads TGCAGCGTTCAAGAGCGGGGTGAGCAGTTCTTC. It is translated as CSVQERGEQFF.

This clonotype was detected only a few times. The chain couples TRBV4-3 to TRBJ2-7; TRBD2 matches 9 bases. CDR1 is LGHNA, CDR2 YSLEER, per germline. The CDR3 has 16 amino acids. Trimming took 1 base from V and 4 from J; bases not matched to a gene: 8. CDR3 nucleotides: TGCGCCAGCAGCCAAGGTCTGTCTAGCGGGACTTACGAGCAGTACTTC. This gives the protein CASSQGLSSGTYEQYF.

The table lists this clonotype with a few counts. The genes are TRBV20-1 and TRBJ2-7; D may match TRBD1 or TRBD2 (6 bases each). CDR3 length: 16 residues. CDR1 is DFQATT and CDR2 is SNEGSKA in the germline V gene (reference sequence). The ends were cut back, 0 bases at V and 2 bases at J, with 17 bases in the middle. For the CDR3, the DNA is TGCAGTGCTAGAGATCACGGGGGCGGAGGCCCCTACGAGCAGTACTTC. Protein: CSARDHGGGGPYEQYF.

The CDR3 nucleotides read TGTGCCAGCAGTGAAATGGGCCGGGTAGATCTATCTGAAGCTTTCTTT. Protein product: CASSEMGRVDLSEAFF. J is TRBJ1-1 and V is TRBV27; the D is unclear. From germline, CDR1 is MNHEY and CDR2 SMNVEV (reference sequence). The CDR3 is 16 amino acids. V gave up 5 bases and J gave up 6 bases, with 22 bases separating them.

The V call is TRBV7-2, the J call TRBJ2-5, with D possibly matching TRBD1 (7 bases). The CDR3 totals 15 residues. From germline, CDR1 is SGHTA and CDR2 FQGNSA. Trimming stripped 5 bases from V and 5 bases from J, with 18 bases between. CDR3 DNA sequence: TGTGCCAGCAGCCCAGGGGGTAGGGCGGGGGAGACCCAGTACTTC. Translating it yields CASSPGGRAGETQYF.

This clonotype came up a few times. The J gene is TRBJ1-2, the V gene TRBV5-1; D unresolved. This CDR3 has 14 amino acids. Germline values: CDR1 SGHRS, CDR2 YFSETQ. V lost 0 bases, J lost 4 bases, and 10 bases lay in between. Written as DNA, the CDR3 is TGCGCCAGCAGCTTGGGTGACGAATCCTATGGCTACACCTTC. This translates into CASSLGDESYGYTF.

The chain uses TRBV6-1 and TRBJ2-1; 7 bases agree with TRBD2. The germline gives CDR1 MNHNS, CDR2 SASEGT. The CDR3 has 16 amino acids. The junction had 10 bases not matched to a gene; V was cut back by 2 bases and J by 6 bases. The CDR3 sequence is CASSEIGGRRANEQFF. Here the CDR3 DNA reads TGTGCCAGCAGTGAAATAGGCGGGAGACGGGCCAATGAGCAGTTCTTC.

This clonotype was recorded only once. The CDR3 region has the DNA TGCAGCGGCTGGGACCCGAAGTTTGAGCAGTTCTTC. As protein: CSGWDPKFEQFF. V and J are TRBV29-1 and TRBJ2-1, with D tentatively TRBD1 or TRBD2 (5 bases each). This CDR3 is built from 12 residues. The germline V gene has CDR1 SQVTM and CDR2 ANQGSEA. Trimming removed 7 bases from V and 9 bases from J, with 16 bases in between.